These T cell receptor beta chains were read from a single sample in a study of T and B cells in COVID-19 patients. TCRdb reanalysed the multiplex PCR reads using MiXCR and keeps one entry per CDR3 protein. This sample yields more than 10,000 distinct CDR3 sequences, of which approximately 35% are seen a single time; 15% to 20% belongs to the top ten. Input material: blood. The origin of the receptors is a human donor with active COVID-19. CDR3s include the opening cysteine and the closing phenylalanine or tryptophan. D genes are given only for firm matches. Where a row states a size, it is once, few, many or the class of an expanded clone; other rows omit it.

medium-sized,TRBJ2-7,-,TRBV5-4,TGTGCCAGCAGCTTGGATGGGGCTAGGACCTACGAGCAGTACTTC,CASSLDGARTYEQYF
-,TRBJ1-6,TRBD1,TRBV6-2/TRBV6-3,TGTGCCAGCAACAGACAGGGAGGGGGTTCACCCCTCCACTTT,CASNRQGGGSPLHF
-,TRBJ2-6,-,TRBV5-1,TGCGCCAGCAGCCTACTTTACTTGGGTCAGGGCTCTGGGGCCAACGTCCTGACTTTC,CASSLLYLGQGSGANVLTF
few,TRBJ2-5,-,TRBV6-2/TRBV6-3,TGTGCCAGCGGCGGCGGTGGACGTTACCAAGAGACCCAGTACTTC,CASGGGGRYQETQYF
medium-sized,TRBJ1-6,-,TRBV30,TGTGCCTGGAGTGGACAGGCTAATTCACCCCTCCACTTT,CAWSGQANSPLHF
-,TRBJ1-2,-,TRBV19,TGTGCCAGTCAGCCCAGGGGACGGTATAACTATGGCTACACCTTC,CASQPRGRYNYGYTF
once,TRBJ1-2,-,TRBV28,TGTGCCAGCAGTTTCCCCCGCGAGAGGGCTAACTATGGCTACACCTTC,CASSFPRERANYGYTF
medium-sized,TRBJ2-1,TRBD2,TRBV6-1,TGTGCCAGCAGTGTAGGCGGGGGGGCTTACAATGAGCAGTTCTTC,CASSVGGGAYNEQFF
medium-sized,TRBJ2-1,TRBD1,TRBV6-6,TGTGCCAGCAGTCCGGGACAGGGTGGCTCCTACAATGAGCAGTTCTTC,CASSPGQGGSYNEQFF
medium-sized,TRBJ2-3,TRBD2,TRBV27,TGTGCCAGCAGCCCCGGGACTAGCGGGGTGGATACGCAGTATTTT,CASSPGTSGVDTQYF
-,TRBJ1-2,TRBD1,TRBV27,TGTGCCAGCAGTTTATCGGGGACAGGGGGCTATGGCTACACCTTC,CASSLSGTGGYGYTF
few,TRBJ2-3,TRBD2,TRBV5-6,TGTGCCAGCAGGTCCCTACTAGCGGGGGGCACAGATACGCAGTATTTT,CASRSLLAGGTDTQYF
-,TRBJ2-1,-,TRBV5-1,TGCGCCAGCAGCTTGGCCAATGAGCAGTTCTTC,CASSLANEQFF
-,TRBJ2-7,-,TRBV6-2/TRBV6-3,TGTGCCAGCAGTTACAGGGACAATACGCGGGAGCAGTACTTC,CASSYRDNTREQYF
-,TRBJ1-1,-,TRBV19,TGTGCCAGTAGTATTACCCCCGGGGGCGGGGGTGAAGCTTTCTTT,CASSITPGGGGEAFF
-,TRBJ1-4,-,TRBV10-3,TGTGCCATCAGTGAGCGGTCGGGAGAAGGGAATGAAAAACTGTTTTTT,CAISERSGEGNEKLFF
-,TRBJ2-7,TRBD1,TRBV20-1,TGCAGTGCTAGTCAGGGGGTGACCTACGAGCAGTACTTC,CSASQGVTYEQYF